These T cell receptor beta chains were read from a single sample in a study of shared clonotypes between healthy human individuals. Data came from immunoSEQ multiplex PCR; TCRdb stores just in-frame clones and leaves some out. The sample holds about 2.2 million clones, approximately 94% seen once. The specimen sequenced was naive CD8+ T cells from PBMCs. These receptors all come from a man aged 18-30 years in good health. Some clones in this sample may be carry-over from other donors' samples. Both conserved end residues are part of each CDR3. A D gene is named only where the DNA matches it firmly. Size is stated for part of the rows, as once, few or many counts, or as a class when the clone is expanded.

v_call	d_call	clone_size	j_call	cdr3_aa	cdr3_nt
TRBV11-2	.	.	TRBJ2-7	CASSLDPGQGLTYEQYF	TGTGCCAGCAGCTTAGACCCTGGACAGGGACTAACCTACGAGCAGTACTTC
TRBV6-1	.	.	TRBJ2-7	CASSGGGAGPRYEQYF	TGTGCCAGCAGTGGCGGAGGAGCGGGCCCCCGTTACGAGCAGTACTTC
TRBV5-1	.	once	TRBJ2-1	CASSSRLVSNEQFF	TGCGCCAGCAGCTCCCGACTAGTCTCCAATGAGCAGTTCTTC
TRBV7-2	.	once	TRBJ1-2	CASSLSLVELYGYTF	TGTGCCAGCAGCTTATCTCTGGTGGAGCTCTATGGCTACACCTTC
TRBV5-8	.	once	TRBJ1-2	CASSRGGTYGYTF	TGTGCCAGCAGCAGGGGGGGAACCTATGGCTACACCTTC
TRBV11-2	.	.	TRBJ2-7	CASRAGAYEQYF	TGTGCCAGCAGAGCCGGGGCCTACGAGCAGTACTTC
TRBV5-4	.	.	TRBJ1-1	CASSPRARGRGGTEAFF	TGTGCCAGCAGCCCCCGGGCACGGGGGAGGGGTGGGACTGAAGCTTTCTTT
TRBV7-3	.	.	TRBJ2-5	CASSLIPREEQYF	TGTGCCAGCAGCTTAATTCCCAGGGAGGAGCAGTACTTC
TRBV5-1	.	.	TRBJ2-2	CASSFKPGELFF	TGCGCCAGCAGCTTTAAACCCGGGGAGCTGTTTTTT
TRBV13	TRBD2	.	TRBJ2-2	CASSLVSGTVGDTGELFF	TGTGCCAGCAGCTTAGTTAGCGGGACGGTCGGGGACACCGGGGAGCTGTTTTTT
TRBV19	.	.	TRBJ2-7	CASSGGQSYEQYF	TGTGCCAGTAGCGGAGGACAGAGCTACGAGCAGTACTTC
TRBV6-1	TRBD2	once	TRBJ2-3	CASSEDRAGLTDTQYF	TGTGCCAGCAGTGAAGATCGAGCGGGACTCACAGATACGCAGTATTTT
TRBV11-3	TRBD1	.	TRBJ2-1	CASSLDRGQGHYNEQFF	TGTGCCAGCAGCTTAGATCGGGGACAGGGGCATTACAATGAGCAGTTCTTC
TRBV7-9	.	once	TRBJ2-1	CASSYRAGSYNEQFF	TGTGCCAGCAGCTACCGAGCGGGTTCCTACAATGAGCAGTTCTTC
TRBV19	.	.	TRBJ2-7	CASSIDQWTETPNEQYF	TGTGCCAGTAGTATAGATCAATGGACGGAGACTCCTAACGAGCAGTACTTC
TRBV5-1	.	.	TRBJ2-7	CASSPRSSYEQYF	TGCGCCAGCAGCCCCAGGAGCTCCTACGAGCAGTACTTC
TRBV29-1	.	few	TRBJ1-1	CSVELRNTEAFF	TGCAGCGTTGAGCTCCGGAACACTGAAGCTTTCTTT
TRBV4-1	TRBD2	.	TRBJ2-1	CASSQVLAGVYEQFF	TGCGCCAGCAGCCAAGTGTTAGCGGGAGTCTATGAGCAGTTCTTC
TRBV11-2	.	.	TRBJ2-7	CASSPLWKTNYEQYF	TGTGCCAGCAGCCCATTATGGAAAACGAACTACGAGCAGTACTTC
TRBV4-1	TRBD2	.	TRBJ2-1	CASSQAVLRGGEQFF	TGCGCCAGCAGCCAAGCGGTCCTTCGGGGGGGTGAGCAGTTCTTC
TRBV7-3	.	.	TRBJ2-5	CASSLGGGLQETQYF	TGTGCCAGCAGCTTAGGAGGGGGACTCCAAGAGACCCAGTACTTC
TRBV27	TRBD1	.	TRBJ2-7	CASSPGTGGYEQYF	TGTGCCAGCAGTCCGGGGACAGGGGGCTACGAGCAGTACTTC
TRBV28	.	.	TRBJ2-5	CASSHRDAETQYF	TGTGCCAGCAGTCACAGGGACGCGGAGACCCAGTACTTC
TRBV10-3	.	once	TRBJ1-2	CAISEPGGGGYGYTF	TGTGCCATCAGTGAACCAGGTGGCGGGGGCTATGGCTACACCTTC
TRBV4-1	.	.	TRBJ2-3	CASSQAVQPAPSTDTQYF	TGCGCCAGCAGCCAAGCAGTTCAGCCGGCCCCTAGCACAGATACGCAGTATTTT
TRBV29-1	TRBD2	.	TRBJ2-7	CSVSGSIYEQYF	TGCAGCGTTAGCGGGAGTATCTACGAGCAGTACTTC
TRBV30	.	.	TRBJ2-1	CAWSVSGNEQFF	TGTGCCTGGAGTGTAAGCGGCAATGAGCAGTTCTTC
TRBV16	.	.	TRBJ1-3	CASSPGRGRSSGNTIYF	TGTGCCAGCAGCCCCGGCCGGGGTCGGAGCTCTGGAAACACCATATATTTT
TRBV4-3	TRBD1	.	TRBJ2-5	CASSQHRPNSGRGGAETQYF	TGCGCCAGCAGCCAACATCGTCCTAATTCGGGGCGAGGGGGCGCGGAGACCCAGTACTTC
TRBV28	.	once	TRBJ2-7	CASSLSPSEESYEQYF	TGTGCCAGCAGTTTGTCCCCGTCGGAAGAATCCTACGAGCAGTACTTC
TRBV2	.	.	TRBJ2-1	CASIDASSYNEQFF	TGTGCCAGCATCGACGCGAGCTCCTACAATGAGCAGTTCTTC
TRBV7-2	TRBD2	.	TRBJ2-7	CASSLGALAGVIYEQYF	TGTGCCAGCAGCTTAGGGGCCCTAGCGGGAGTAATCTACGAGCAGTACTTC
TRBV27	.	.	TRBJ2-3	CATHPLEGGTDTQYF	TGTGCCACCCACCCCCTGGAAGGCGGCACAGATACGCAGTATTTT
TRBV5-4	TRBD2	.	TRBJ2-7	CASSVLLAGRSSYEQYF	TGTGCCAGCAGCGTCCTCCTAGCGGGTAGGAGCTCCTACGAGCAGTACTTC
TRBV5-1	.	once	TRBJ2-1	CASRPRLGKEQFF	TGCGCCAGCAGGCCCCGACTGGGCAAGGAGCAGTTCTTC
TRBV18	.	.	TRBJ2-7	CASSPAKSVTYEQYF	TGTGCCAGCTCACCAGCCAAGAGCGTAACCTACGAGCAGTACTTC
TRBV28	.	few	TRBJ1-1	CASSPRQYTEAFF	TGTGCCAGCAGTCCCCGACAGTACACTGAAGCTTTCTTT
TRBV7-3	.	.	TRBJ2-3	CASSLKGGVNTDTQYF	TGTGCCAGCAGCTTAAAGGGTGGAGTAAACACAGATACGCAGTATTTT
TRBV15	TRBD1	.	TRBJ2-1	CATSPPTGGSHNEQFF	TGTGCCACCAGTCCCCCGACAGGGGGCTCCCACAATGAGCAGTTCTTC
TRBV28	TRBD1	.	TRBJ2-7	CASSFSRDSRTYEQYF	TGTGCCAGCAGTTTTTCCCGGGACAGCCGAACCTACGAGCAGTACTTC
TRBV5-6	.	.	TRBJ2-2	CASSFAVVTGELFF	TGTGCCAGCAGCTTCGCTGTGGTAACCGGGGAGCTGTTTTTT
TRBV27	.	.	TRBJ2-7	CASSLRSNTYEQYF	TGTGCCAGCAGTTTACGCTCAAACACCTACGAGCAGTACTTC
TRBV4-1	TRBD1	few	TRBJ1-1	CASSQVPGQGMNTEAFF	TGCGCCAGCAGCCAGGTCCCGGGACAGGGGATGAACACTGAAGCTTTCTTT
TRBV9	.	once	TRBJ2-1	CASSVGSQGEQFF	TGTGCCAGCAGCGTCGGCTCCCAGGGTGAGCAGTTCTTC
TRBV4-3	.	.	TRBJ2-1	CASSQDGAGDGYNEQFF	TGCGCCAGCAGCCAAGATGGGGCAGGGGATGGGTACAATGAGCAGTTCTTC
TRBV27	TRBD2	.	TRBJ2-7	CASSFSGKGSYEQYF	TGTGCCAGCAGTTTTAGCGGGAAGGGGTCCTACGAGCAGTACTTC
TRBV29-1	.	.	TRBJ2-3	CSVEWGSEGGTDTQYF	TGCAGCGTTGAATGGGGGTCGGAGGGCGGCACAGATACGCAGTATTTT
TRBV28	.	.	TRBJ2-7	CASSSLFQSSYEQYF	TGTGCCAGCAGTTCGTTGTTTCAAAGCTCCTACGAGCAGTACTTC
TRBV9	TRBD2	.	TRBJ2-7	CASSVDWTSGIEQYF	TGTGCCAGCAGCGTAGATTGGACTAGCGGGATCGAGCAGTACTTC
TRBV28	.	.	TRBJ1-3	CASSFSPEGAGNTIYF	TGTGCCAGCAGTTTTAGCCCGGAGGGGGCTGGAAACACCATATATTTT
TRBV18	TRBD2	.	TRBJ2-1	CASSPPTSGSWGNEQFF	TGTGCCAGCTCACCACCCACTAGCGGGAGTTGGGGCAATGAGCAGTTCTTC
TRBV19	TRBD1	.	TRBJ2-7	CASSRGQGGYEQYF	TGTGCCAGTAGCCGGGGACAGGGGGGGTACGAGCAGTACTTC